What follows are 31 T cell receptor beta chains derived from one specimen sequenced in a study of blood T cells in healthy people across ages. A second about 7 to 12 cycle PCR used barcoded and J-beta primers. TCRdb passed the 5' RACE reads through MiXCR, listing each CDR3 protein once. This sample has about a million distinct CDR3 sequences; approximately 38% occur once, and the top ten carry around 13%. The sequencing sample was made of blood. These TCRs come from a man in his late teens or twenties in good health.

In its sample, this clonotype was seen a few times. The chain recombines TRBV29-1 with TRBJ1-2, with 7 bases matching TRBD1. The V gene's germline CDR1 is SQVTM and CDR2 ANQGSEA. With 7 bases clipped from V and 7 bases from J, the junction kept 9 bases outside the gene matches. This CDR3 has 12 residues. The CDR3 nucleotides are TGCAGCGCGCTGACAGGGAGGTCTGGCTACACCTTC. Translating it yields CSALTGRSGYTF. The full variable domain, its missing parts supplied by reference TRBV29-1 and TRBJ1-2, is SAVISQKPSRDICQRGTSLTIQCQVDSQVTMMFWYRQQPGQSLTLIATANQGSEATYESGFVIDKFPISRPNLTFSTLTVSNMSPEDSSIYLCSALTGRSGYTFGSGTRLTVV.

This clonotype was observed a handful of times. The chain uses TRBV29-1 and TRBJ1-2, with D possibly TRBD1 on 5 matching bases. Trimming removed 4 bases from V and 1 base from J, with 7 bases in between. Germline V lookup: CDR1 SQVTM, CDR2 ANQGSEA. The CDR3 contains 12 residues. The CDR3 DNA reads as TGCAGCGTTGCGACAGATAACTATGGCTACACCTTC. It specifies CSVATDNYGYTF.

The chain recombines TRBV2 with TRBJ1-5, with 8 bases matching TRBD1. CDR1 is SNHLY and CDR2 is FYNNEI in the germline V gene. V lost 6 bases to trimming and J lost 1 base; unmatched junction nucleotides: 5. The CDR3 is 15 amino acids. CDR3 bases: TGTGCCAGCAGGGCCCGACAGGGGAGCAATCAGCCCCAGCATTTT. As protein: CASRARQGSNQPQHF.

The chain joins TRBV11-1 to TRBJ2-1; tentative D call: TRBD1 (6 bases). This CDR3 contains 15 residues. The germline V and J ends were trimmed by 1 base and 8 bases, with 15 bases remaining between them. The germline V gene has CDR1 SGHAT and CDR2 FQDESV (reference sequence). The CDR3 spells CASSLVAGVLYEQFF. In nucleotides, the CDR3 is TGTGCCAGCAGCTTAGTTGCAGGGGTGCTGTATGAGCAGTTCTTC.

The CDR3: CSAEGVITEAFF. The CDR3 DNA reads TGCAGCGCCGAGGGGGTAATCACTGAAGCTTTCTTT. The V gene is TRBV29-1, the J gene TRBJ1-1; D might be TRBD1 (6 bases). Germline lookup yields CDR1 SQVTM and CDR2 ANQGSEA. This CDR3 is 12 amino acids long. With 7 bases removed from V and 4 bases from J, the gap between germline ends came to 13 bases.

This clonotype was seen a few times. The genes are TRBV12-3 or TRBV12-4 and TRBJ1-1; D is perhaps TRBD1 (6 bases). This CDR3 region has 15 residues. The V end lost 5 bases, the J end lost 1 base, and 14 bases lay between the germline ends. The CDR3 DNA reads TGTGCCAGCAGTCCCAACCGACAGGCGAACACTGAAGCTTTCTTT. As protein: CASSPNRQANTEAFF.

This rearrangement joins TRBV7-6 to TRBJ1-1; D gene unclear. V lost 5 bases and J lost 1, with 8 bases in between. The CDR3 loop spans 13 amino acids. Germline V CDR1 and CDR2: SGHVS, FNYEAQ. DNA of the CDR3: TGTGCCAGCAGCGTAGAAGCGAACACTGAAGCTTTCTTT. It codes for CASSVEANTEAFF.

The gene calls are TRBV6-1 and TRBJ1-2; 8 nucleotides agree with TRBD1. Germline CDR1 reads MNHNS; CDR2 reads SASEGT. This CDR3 region has 14 residues. V was clipped by 4 bases and J by 5 bases; unmatched bases: 6. CDR3 sequence: CASSGQGYWYGYTF. The CDR3 nucleotides read TGTGCCAGCAGTGGACAGGGGTACTGGTATGGCTACACCTTC.

This clonotype showed up many times. The chain combines TRBV12-3 or TRBV12-4 with TRBJ2-1, with TRBD1 matching over 7 bases. The length of the CDR3 is 15 residues. The V gene end was trimmed by 6 bases and the J gene end by 1 base; junction bases not matched to a gene: 6. The CDR3 DNA reads as TGTGCCAGCAGCCCGAACAGGGGTTCCTACAATGAGCAGTTCTTC. This translates into CASSPNRGSYNEQFF.

The rearrangement uses TRBV4-2 and TRBJ1-1; 7 bases are a match to TRBD1. CDR1 and CDR2 (germline): LGHNA, YNFKEQ. The J segment lost 5 bases and the V segment lost 0 bases, leaving 9 bases of the junction unmatched. The CDR3 spans 16 residues. CDR3 sequence (DNA): TGTGCCAGCAGCCAAGAATGGACAGGCGGGGAGACTGAAGCTTTCTTT. It specifies CASSQEWTGGETEAFF.

The V gene is TRBV12-3 or TRBV12-4, the J gene TRBJ1-5; 8 nucleotides match TRBD1. The junction had 3 bases not matched to a gene; V was cut back by 4 bases and J by 1 base. This CDR3 is 15 amino acids long. CDR3 residues: CASSSRTGSNQPQHF. In nucleotides, the CDR3 is TGTGCCAGCAGTTCGAGGACAGGGAGCAATCAGCCCCAGCATTTT.

The chain recombines TRBV3-1 with TRBJ2-3; 13 bases fit TRBD2. V shed 4 bases and J 4 bases; nucleotides not matched to a gene: 5. This CDR3 comprises 16 residues. Germline CDR1 LGHDT, CDR2 YNNKEL (reference sequence). CDR3 nucleotide sequence: TGTGCCAGCAGCCCCGGACTAGCGGGGGTGGCAGATACGCAGTATTTT. Protein sequence: CASSPGLAGVADTQYF.

This clonotype came up a few times. V is TRBV24-1 and J is TRBJ2-6; no clear D. The CDR3 sequence is 15 residues long. V lost 3 bases and J lost 1, with 6 bases in between. The V gene's germline CDR1 is KGHDR and CDR2 SFDVKD. This CDR3 is CATSDQSSGANVLTF. The DNA for the CDR3 is TGTGCCACCAGTGATCAGAGTTCTGGGGCCAACGTCCTGACTTTC.

This chain connects TRBV7-2 to TRBJ2-2; D is perhaps TRBD1 (6 bases). Between the trimmed V and J ends, which lost 7 bases and 3 bases, there was a span of 12 bases. Germline V gives CDR1 SGHTA, CDR2 FQGNSA. CDR3 size: 14 residues. The CDR3 nucleotides are TGTGCCAGCATCCTGGACAGTTACACCGGGGAGCTGTTTTTT. Translation gives CASILDSYTGELFF.

There are a few counts of this clonotype. The V gene is TRBV7-9, the J gene TRBJ1-1; D call uncertain. Germline loops: CDR1 SEHNR, CDR2 FQNEAQ (reference sequence). Trimming took 0 bases from V and 0 from J, leaving 11 bases between them. This CDR3 comprises 16 residues. DNA for the CDR3: TGTGCCAGCAGCTTAGCTGGGGTCGGATTGAACACTGAAGCTTTCTTT. Translating gives CASSLAGVGLNTEAFF.

This clonotype was detected only a few times. The rearrangement uses TRBV7-8 and TRBJ1-6, with TRBD1 matching over 10 bases. Germline V lookup: CDR1 SGHVS, CDR2 FQNEAQ. The CDR3 covers 18 residues. Germline trimming cut 6 bases from V and 2 bases from J; bases unmatched to any gene: 10. Here the CDR3 reads CASSRAGTGATYNSPLHF. In DNA form, the CDR3 reads TGTGCCAGCAGTCGAGCCGGGACAGGGGCAACCTATAATTCACCCCTCCACTTT.

Only a few counts were recorded for this clonotype. The chain recombines TRBV6-6 with TRBJ2-5, with D maybe TRBD1 (5 bases). This CDR3 spans 16 amino acids. CDR1 and CDR2 (germline): MNHNY, SVGAGI (reference sequence). The V end lost 2 bases, the J end lost 2 bases, and 15 bases lay between the germline ends. The CDR3 DNA reads TGTGCCAGCAGTTACACCTACGGCAGGGCACAAGAGACCCAGTACTTC. Protein sequence: CASSYTYGRAQETQYF.

The gene calls are TRBV6-6 and TRBJ1-2; 12 nucleotides match TRBD1. The CDR3 sequence is 16 residues long. J lost 2 bases, V lost 1 base, and 2 bases had no gene match. Per germline, CDR1 MNHNY and CDR2 SVGAGI (reference sequence). The DNA of the CDR3 is TGTGCCAGCAGTTACTACGGGACAGGGGGCAACTATGGCTACACCTTC. Amino acids: CASSYYGTGGNYGYTF.

This clonotype was counted ten times or more. This rearrangement joins TRBV20-1 to TRBJ2-3, with D possibly being TRBD1 or TRBD2 (5 bases each). V was pared by 0 bases and J by 5 bases, with 15 bases between. The CDR3 length is 15 residues. CDR1 and CDR2 (germline): DFQATT, SNEGSKA (reference sequence). The CDR3 loop is CSARDKGRGGDTQYF. CDR3 in DNA: TGCAGTGCTAGAGATAAGGGACGAGGAGGAGATACGCAGTATTTT.

V and J are TRBV6-5 and TRBJ1-2, with D possibly being TRBD1 (6 bases). Germline V gene sequence: CDR1 MNHEY, CDR2 SVGAGI. The CDR3 is 17 amino acids. V was trimmed by 2 bases and J by 0 bases, leaving 16 bases between them. CDR3 coding DNA: TGTGCCAGCAGTTACGGGCAGGGGACTTATACTAACTATGGCTACACCTTC. It is translated as CASSYGQGTYTNYGYTF.

This chain uses TRBV20-1 with TRBJ2-2; possible D gene TRBD1, 6 bases. V was shortened by 3 bases and J by 3 bases, with 14 bases between the two germline ends. The CDR3 is 15 amino acids. Germline-derived CDR1 and CDR2 are DFQATT and SNEGSKA (reference sequence). DNA of the CDR3: TGCAGTGCTAGTTACACAGGGAGCCACACCGGGGAGCTGTTTTTT. It encodes CSASYTGSHTGELFF.

The rearrangement joins TRBV5-6 to TRBJ1-5; D not certain. CDR1 is SGHDT, CDR2 YYEEEE, per germline. The CDR3 covers 15 residues. The ends were cut back, 0 bases at V and 4 bases at J, with 11 bases in the middle. The CDR3 reads CASSLGWGPNQPQHF. As DNA, the CDR3 is TGTGCCAGCAGCTTGGGATGGGGTCCGAATCAGCCCCAGCATTTT.

The J gene is TRBJ1-5, the V gene TRBV5-1; D gene ambiguous. CDR1 SGHRS and CDR2 YFSETQ come from the germline V gene. The CDR3 is 17 residues long. The V end lost 1 base, the J end lost 1 base, and 15 bases lay between the germline ends. The CDR3 bases are TGCGCCAGCAGCTTGAACACCCCGAAGGGAAGCAATCAGCCCCAGCATTTT. Amino acid sequence: CASSLNTPKGSNQPQHF.

V gene TRBV20-1 combines with J gene TRBJ1-2; possible D gene TRBD1, 5 bases. The CDR3 length is 16 residues. V was clipped by 1 base and J by 8 bases, with 23 bases between them. CDR1 is DFQATT and CDR2 is SNEGSKA in the germline V gene (reference sequence). CDR3 in DNA: TGCAGTGCTAGAGGACCTACGGGACTGATAAGCGAAGGCTACACCTTC. Its protein is CSARGPTGLISEGYTF.

This chain connects TRBV5-6 to TRBJ1-4; D gene unclear. CDR1 SGHDT and CDR2 YYEEEE come from the germline V gene. The CDR3 contains 14 residues. The ends were cut back, 2 bases at V and 5 bases at J, with 10 bases in the middle. The DNA of the CDR3 is TGTGCCAGCAGCTTAATTGAGGAGAATGAAAAACTGTTTTTT. Translated: CASSLIEENEKLFF.

V is TRBV14 and J is TRBJ1-1; D might be TRBD1 (5 bases). Trimming took off 1 base at V and 11 bases at J, with 14 bases between the two ends. CDR1 and CDR2 from the germline V gene are SGHDN and FVKESK. CDR3 length equals 13 residues. The CDR3 DNA is TGTGCCAGCAGCCAAGTCCCGCAGGGCGGGGCTTTCTTT. Encoded protein: CASSQVPQGGAFF.

This chain joins TRBV14 and TRBJ2-1, with 12 bases identical to TRBD2. This CDR3 has 18 amino acids. Germline V CDR1 and CDR2: SGHDN, FVKESK. Trimming at V came to 0 bases and at J to 0 bases, leaving 3 bases not matched to a gene. DNA for the CDR3: TGTGCCAGCAGCCAAGATCGACTAGCGGGGGTCTCCTACAATGAGCAGTTCTTC. Translating it yields CASSQDRLAGVSYNEQFF.

Concerning this clonotype itself: An end of the junction differs from the germline gene, which may be a read error. This rearrangement joins TRBV7-3 to TRBJ1-1, with D possibly TRBD1 on 5 matching bases. CDR1 is SGHTA, CDR2 FQGTGA, per germline. This CDR3 contains 13 residues. The CDR3 bases are TGTGCCAGCAGCTTATCCAGGGAAAATGAAGTTTTCTTT. It encodes CASSLSRENEVFF.

V gene TRBV6-5 combines with J gene TRBJ1-1; D is possibly TRBD1 (6 bases). The ends were cut back, 6 bases at V and 8 bases at J, with 13 bases in the middle. The germline gives CDR1 MNHEY, CDR2 SVGAGI. CDR3 size: 12 residues. This chain's CDR3 is CASSPWGGEAFF. CDR3 bases: TGTGCCAGCAGCCCCTGGGGGGGCGAAGCTTTCTTT.

This sequence joins TRBV28 and TRBJ2-5; D may be TRBD1 (5 bases). The CDR3 spans 14 residues. Germline loops: CDR1 MDHEN, CDR2 SYDVKM. Trimming pared 3 bases from V and 4 bases from J, leaving 12 bases between. CDR3 protein: CASSFVLRVETQYF. In DNA form, the CDR3 reads TGTGCCAGCAGTTTTGTTCTCAGGGTAGAGACCCAGTACTTC. The complete variable domain, with remaining parts taken from reference TRBV28 and TRBJ2-5, reads DVKVTQSSRYLVKRTGEKVFLECVQDMDHENMFWYRQDPGLGLRLIYFSYDVKMKEKGDIPEGYSVSREKKERFSLILESASTNQTSMYLCASSFVLRVETQYFGPGTRLLVL.

This clonotype was counted a few times. The chain recombines TRBV6-5 with TRBJ1-2; a weak D match, TRBD1 (5 bases). With 8 bases removed from V and 0 bases from J, the gap between germline ends came to 13 bases. Germline CDR1 and CDR2: MNHEY and SVGAGI. The CDR3 consists of 14 residues. CDR3 amino acids: CASGRTTSNYGYTF. As DNA, the CDR3 is TGTGCCAGCGGCCGGACAACCTCTAACTATGGCTACACCTTC.